This T cell receptor (beta chain) was recorded in a study of beta chain features in type 1 diabetes (dated by TCRdb to 2017 to 2018). About the investigation overall: Mean age, gender distribution, total cell number and subset yield were not different between patients and healthy donors. A total of about 99,000,000 sorted cells were examined across all samples, and RNA yield correlated strongly with the number of cells per subset. Whereas all 30 or so donors provided naive and central memory subsets, regulatory and stem cell-like memory subsets were isolated from just 8 patients and roughly eight healthy donors. In the study, recently diagnosed type 1 diabetes patients and matched healthy donors were compared on the TCRB repertoires of their sorted circulating CD4+ T cell subsets. Overall study results and their limits: Because the HLA sub-analyses included only small numbers of individuals, any influence of HLA type on TCRB rearrangement was left unresolved. Naive, central memory and regulatory TCRB repertoires appeared to be more alike among patients than among healthy donors. Type 1 diabetes patients showed a moderate but significant shortening of TCRB CDR3 length in all four CD4+ subsets. Because cDNA was sequenced instead of genomic DNA, activated cells with high expression could be over-represented, although the groups did not differ in activation or CD3 levels. Shorter templates might have been favored by PCR, but patient and control samples were amplified and corrected together, so both groups would have been affected equally by any skew. At VDJ recombination sites, patients with type 1 diabetes made fewer insertions and deleted more nucleotides, a pattern implying thymic rearrangement abnormalities.

The High Capacity cDNA Reverse Transcription Kit was used to reverse transcribe all of the isolated RNA, meaning that expressed TCRB transcripts were what got sequenced. Deep immunoSEQ sequencing was applied to naive, central memory and regulatory T cell samples, giving an average of roughly 3.3 million total reads per sample. After sorted cells were lysed in RLT buffer, RNA was extracted with DNase-treated RNeasy Micro or Mini kits, with the choice depending on cell number. Each cell subset was processed on its own to prevent cross-contamination, while patient and healthy donor samples were processed together. The immunoSEQ multiplex PCR was used to amplify TCRB sequences from cDNA, generating 87-bp fragments that spanned the CDR3 region. The amplicons were sequenced using the Illumina HiSeq platform. The paper's processing steps were these. PCR bias was computationally corrected using synthetic template baselines, reads within Hamming distance 2 were collapsed, and singletons that could not be merged were discarded. Reads were aligned against IMGT to assign V, D and J genes, CDR3 length and insertions or deletions at six rearrangement sites. Within each subset, clonotype counts were normalized to the number of sorted cells before true diversity and Gini coefficients were calculated with the tcR R package. Repertoire sharing was quantified using the overlap coefficient calculated on TCRB nucleotide sequences. As a proxy for the pre-selection repertoire, out-of-frame TCRB sequences from naive cells were analyzed. Not all clones reach the TCRdb copy of this immuneACCESS table, which keeps in-frame sequences only. Checked studies attribute under half of the gap to unresolved V genes and leave the rest unexplained. V and J calls and clone size are as listed in that table; D and trimming were resolved from the DNA. In this sample the table shows roughly 450,000 clones, over 10% of which occur a single time. Approximately 0.045% of the sample belongs to the ten largest clones.

Each donor gave one peripheral blood draw, around 0.12 L on average, collected into heparinised tubes. A BD FACSAria II and a panel including CD45RO, CCR7, CD25, CD127, CD95 and CD27 were used to sort naive, central memory, regulatory and stem cell-like memory CD4+ T cells. Purity was above 98% for every sorted population. PBMCs were isolated right away by Lymphoprep density gradient centrifugation and were stained directly, without culture. So that batch effects would be minimized, each experiment stained and sorted samples in pairs, pairing one healthy donor with one patient. V is shortened by 1 base, J by 1 base, and the region joining them spans 9 bases. The CDR3 covers 15 residues, taking in both the cysteine and the phenylalanine. The DNA shown is the 45-base CDR3, in frame from base 1. The germline V gene sets CDR1 to LGHNA and CDR2 to YNFKEQ. Points on this clone: The antigen this receptor binds is unknown. Base qualities are not at hand, and no much larger clone is one base apart.

Sequencing was performed on naive CD4+ T cells from blood. The sample's cell subset or site label, decoded: true naive CD4+ T cells. The clonotype comes from a woman between 18 and 29 years old in good health. This receptor chain uses TRBV4-2 and TRBJ2-3, with TRBD1 perhaps the D gene, on 5 matching bases. The DNA sequence is given as TGTGCCAGCAGCCAAGCAGTACAGGGCACAGATACGCAGTATTTT. Its translation reads: CASSQAVQGTDTQYF.